The 8 T cell receptor beta chains reported below all come from one sample, sequenced in a study of neurological immune-mediated disorders. Each CDR3 protein is one row after TCRdb ran MiXCR on the 5' RACE reads. Of tens of thousands of distinct CDR3 sequences listed, around 7.8% are singletons. Sequenced input: PBMCs. These receptors came from a woman in her 40s in good health.

This clonotype came up many times. V usage is TRBV12-3 or TRBV12-4 and J usage is TRBJ1-4; 10 positions agree with TRBD1. This CDR3 is 14 amino acids long. J lost 5 bases, V lost 4 bases, and 1 base had no gene match. The CDR3 loop reads CASSSTGGNEKLFF. In nucleotides, the CDR3 is TGTGCCAGCAGTTCGACAGGGGGCAATGAAAAACTGTTTTTT.

This clonotype was seen ten or more times. The V gene is TRBV5-1, the J gene TRBJ1-1, with D uncertain. Germline V gene sequence: CDR1 SGHRS, CDR2 YFSETQ. The CDR3 is 14 residues long. Trimming took off 0 bases at V and 4 bases at J, with 10 bases between the two ends. As DNA, the CDR3 is TGCGCCAGCAGCTTGGGGGGAAGCGGCACTGAAGCTTTCTTT. Its translation: CASSLGGSGTEAFF. Drawing the rest from reference TRBV5-1 and TRBJ1-1, the complete variable domain is KAGVTQTPRYLIKTRGQQVTLSCSPISGHRSVSWYQQTPGQGLQFLFEYFSETQRNKGNFPGRFSGRQFSNSRSEMNVSTLELGDSALYLCASSLGGSGTEAFFGQGTRLTVV.

At least ten counts were recorded for this clonotype. This chain connects TRBV29-1 to TRBJ2-1, with unresolved D. Germline values: CDR1 SQVTM, CDR2 ANQGSEA. Trimming left V 4 bases short and J 7 bases short, with 11 bases between. The CDR3 loop spans 12 amino acids. The CDR3 sequence is CSVGPRSNEQFF. DNA for the CDR3: TGCAGCGTTGGGCCGCGCTCGAATGAGCAGTTCTTC.

The sample holds many counts of this clonotype. The chain recombines TRBV9 with TRBJ2-1, with D tentatively TRBD2 (7 bases). CDR1 is SGDLS and CDR2 is YYNGEE in the germline V gene. The CDR3 contains 11 residues. Trimming left V 4 bases short and J 10 bases short, with 9 bases between. The CDR3 loop is CASSPGGEQFF. The CDR3 nucleotides read TGTGCCAGCAGCCCGGGGGGCGAGCAGTTCTTC.

This clonotype appeared many times. The V gene is TRBV29-1, the J gene TRBJ2-7; D is unresolved. The CDR3 covers 10 residues. V was pared by 6 bases and J by 2 bases, with 5 bases between. The germline CDR1 and CDR2 sequences are SQVTM and ANQGSEA. The CDR3 DNA follows: TGCAGCGTAGTTGCCTACGAGCAGTACTTC. It translates to CSVVAYEQYF.

Judged by abundance, this clonotype is medium-sized (0.01 to 0.1%). This CDR3 is CASSSMTGGGNEQFF. CDR3 bases: TGTGCCAGCAGCTCGATGACAGGAGGTGGCAATGAGCAGTTCTTC. The rearrangement links TRBV6-1 to TRBJ2-1; D might be TRBD1 (6 bases). Germline CDR1 MNHNS, CDR2 SASEGT. The CDR3 consists of 15 residues. The germline V and J ends were trimmed by 6 bases and 6 bases, with 18 bases remaining between them.

This clonotype was detected ten times or more. The rearrangement links TRBV5-1 to TRBJ1-3, with 7 bases matching TRBD1. The CDR3 contains 15 residues. The ends lost 0 bases at V and 3 bases at J; junction bases unmatched: 3. The germline gives CDR1 SGHRS, CDR2 YFSETQ. DNA for the CDR3: TGCGCCAGCAGCTTGGAGGGGGCTCGTGGAAACACCATATATTTT. It is translated as CASSLEGARGNTIYF.

This clonotype was observed a few times. CDR3 sequence reads: CASSLQGAGGNEQFF. In DNA form, the CDR3 reads TGTGCCAGCAGCCTACAGGGGGCAGGGGGGAATGAGCAGTTCTTC. The V call is TRBV14, the J call TRBJ2-1; 9 bases line up with TRBD1. The V gene's germline CDR1 is SGHDN and CDR2 FVKESK. J gave up 7 bases and V 4 bases, and 8 bases lay outside the gene matches. The CDR3 is made up of 15 amino acids.